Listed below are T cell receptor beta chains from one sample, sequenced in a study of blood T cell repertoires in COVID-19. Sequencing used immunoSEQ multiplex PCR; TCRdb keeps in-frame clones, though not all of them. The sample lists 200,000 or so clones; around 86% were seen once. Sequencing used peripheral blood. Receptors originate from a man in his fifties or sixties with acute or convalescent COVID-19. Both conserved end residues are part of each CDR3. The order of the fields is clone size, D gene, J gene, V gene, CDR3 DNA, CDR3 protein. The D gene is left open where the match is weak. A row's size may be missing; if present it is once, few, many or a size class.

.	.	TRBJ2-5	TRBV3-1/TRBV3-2	TGTGCCAGCAGCGACATCCTGCCCGCCAGACAAGAGACCCAGTACTTC	CASSDILPARQETQYF
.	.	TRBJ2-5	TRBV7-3	TGTGCCAGCAGCCCGACAGTCCTGGGGGAGACCCAGTACTTC	CASSPTVLGETQYF
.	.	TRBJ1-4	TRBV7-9	TGTGCCTCCGGCGGTCCTTGGGCAACTAATGAAAAACTGTTTTTT	CASGGPWATNEKLFF
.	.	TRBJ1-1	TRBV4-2	TGTGCCAGCAGCCCTCCCCGGGAGGTCACTGAAGCTTTCTTT	CASSPPREVTEAFF
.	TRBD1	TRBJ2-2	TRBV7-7	TGTGCCAGCAGCGCATTAACCCCCGGGACAGGCACCGGGGAGCTGTTTTTT	CASSALTPGTGTGELFF
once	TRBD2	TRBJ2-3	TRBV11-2	TGTGCCACCTCCAAGCGGGGGGCCCTCACAGATACGCAGTATTTT	CATSKRGALTDTQYF
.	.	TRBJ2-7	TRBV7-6	TGTGCCAGCAGCTTAGCGGAGGGGCCTCCCTACGAGCAGTACTTC	CASSLAEGPPYEQYF
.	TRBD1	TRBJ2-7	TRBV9	TGTGCCAGCAGCGGCCGAGACGGGACAGCCTCTGAGCAGTACTTC	CASSGRDGTASEQYF
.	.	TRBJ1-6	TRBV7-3	TGTGCCAGCAGCTTATTGCACGGTTATAATTCACCCCTCCACTTT	CASSLLHGYNSPLHF
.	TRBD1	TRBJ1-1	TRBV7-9	TGTGCCAGCAGCAAGGGACAGGGCGGCACTGAAGCTTTCTTT	CASSKGQGGTEAFF
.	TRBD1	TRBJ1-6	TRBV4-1	TGCGCCAGCAGCCAATCAGGGACAGGGGGCTTCTCACCCCTCCACTTT	CASSQSGTGGFSPLHF
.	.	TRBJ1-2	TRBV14	TGTGCCAGCAGCCAAGATTCGTTGGCCAAAAACTATGGCTACACCTTC	CASSQDSLAKNYGYTF
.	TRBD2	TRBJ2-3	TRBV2	TGTGCCAGCAGGGAGCTAGCGGGGGGGAGCACAGATACGCAGTATTTT	CASRELAGGSTDTQYF
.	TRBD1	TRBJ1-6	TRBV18	TGTGCCAGCTCACTCGGACAGGGTTTATCACCCCTCCACTTT	CASSLGQGLSPLHF
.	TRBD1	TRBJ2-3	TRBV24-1	TGTGCCACCAGTGATCCCCGGACAGGGAATACGCAGTATTTT	CATSDPRTGNTQYF
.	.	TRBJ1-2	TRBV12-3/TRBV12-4	TGTGCCAGCAGCGGGCCGGGGGGCTACACCTTC	CASSGPGGYTF
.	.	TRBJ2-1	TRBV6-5	TGTGCCTACTCGGGTTACAATGAGCAGTTCTTC	CAYSGYNEQFF
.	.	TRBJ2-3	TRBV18	TGTGCCAGCTCAACCGGACAGTTCCTCACAGATACGCAGTATTTT	CASSTGQFLTDTQYF
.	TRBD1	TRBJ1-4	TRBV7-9	TGTGCCAGCAGCGCACCGGGGACAGGGAGAGCAACTAATGAAAAACTGTTTTTT	CASSAPGTGRATNEKLFF